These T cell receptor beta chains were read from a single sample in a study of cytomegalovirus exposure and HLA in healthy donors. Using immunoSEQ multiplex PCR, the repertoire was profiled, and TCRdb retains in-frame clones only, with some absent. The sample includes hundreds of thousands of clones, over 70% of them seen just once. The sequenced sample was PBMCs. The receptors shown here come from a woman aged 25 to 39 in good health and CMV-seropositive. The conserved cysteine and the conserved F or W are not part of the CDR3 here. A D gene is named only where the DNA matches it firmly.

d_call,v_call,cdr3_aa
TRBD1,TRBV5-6,ASSLTRQGGYT
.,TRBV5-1,ASSLAVTYGYT
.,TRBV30,AWIRRGTLAGYT
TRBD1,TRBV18,ASSARDRGLYEQY
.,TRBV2,ASKRRWDTQY
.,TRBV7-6,ASSGNHNEQF
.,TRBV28,ASSLPWVTEAF
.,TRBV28,ASTSTDTQY
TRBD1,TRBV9,ASSVSGTVNEKLF
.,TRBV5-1,ASSLEQGGTEAF
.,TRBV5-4,ASSPSGGNYGYT
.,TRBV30,AWSQAGNGNQPQH
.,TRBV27,ASSLLGRDLNTEAF
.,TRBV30,AWSFFLGGVEQY
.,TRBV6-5,ASSYSTSGEGYT
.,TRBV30,AWGYSYEQY
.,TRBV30,AWSPQSEAF
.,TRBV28,ASSSLWAGRDYGYT
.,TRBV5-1,ASIGGGTEAF
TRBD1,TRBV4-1,ASSQARQGTNTEAF
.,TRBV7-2,ASSPRGVANYGYT
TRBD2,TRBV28,ASSSRLAGAYEQY
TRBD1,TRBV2,ASTTGVVSYEQY
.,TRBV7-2,ASSLGGDYGYT
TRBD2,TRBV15,ATSRGLASRDTQY
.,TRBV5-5,ASSIPKSSYEQY
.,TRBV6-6,ASSRTGTDTQY
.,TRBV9,ASSVGPGTSYEQY
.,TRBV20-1,SARAVTEAF
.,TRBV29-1,STSEGSYEQY
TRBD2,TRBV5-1,ASSTKLAGGQNEQF
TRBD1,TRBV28,ASRFDSGTAQETQY
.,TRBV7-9,ASSLNIGTEAF
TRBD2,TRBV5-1,ASSLAAGSGYMDTQY
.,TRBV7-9,ASSLLAESYGYT
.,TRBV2,ASTVGTEAF
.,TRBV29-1,SVEQVFGNEQF
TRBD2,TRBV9,ASSPRLAGGENEQF
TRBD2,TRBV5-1,ASKIVVAGRNEQF
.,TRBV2,ASSVVGGIGPNEQF
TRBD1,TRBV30,AWRGGTVFNYGYT
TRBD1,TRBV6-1,ASSSGTGVHEQY
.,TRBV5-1,ASSLVTGLFTHGYT
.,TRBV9,ASSVGGTFYEQY
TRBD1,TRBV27,ASSSDRVWTTGELF
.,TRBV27,ASSLSWGQDEQF
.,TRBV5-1,ASSSGVSYNEQF
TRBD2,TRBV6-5,ASSLAGMGNEQF
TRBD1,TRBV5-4,ASSRRQGGEGSSYEQY
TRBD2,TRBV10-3,AIGAGTSGDTQY
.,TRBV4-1,ASSQDRREKMNTEAF
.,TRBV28,ASSPGPQDHTEAF
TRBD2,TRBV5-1,ASSPGTSGSGEQF